Listed below are T cell receptor beta chains from one sample, sequenced in a study of T cells in Graves' hyperthyroidism and ophthalmopathy. TCRdb redid the calling of the multiplex PCR reads with MiXCR, one entry per CDR3 protein. The table has about 760,000 distinct CDR3 sequences, approximately 40% seen once. Sample: blood. The receptors shown here come from a woman in her thirties or forties with Graves' hyperthyroidism. Each CDR3 is given with its conserved first and last residue. The D gene is left open where the match is weak. Some rows have no size entry. The others give once, few or many, or a class for an expanded clone.

DNA: TGTGCCAGCAGTTTCAGGTCTTACACTGAAGCTTTCTTT
CDR3: CASSFRSYTEAFF
V: TRBV12-3/TRBV12-4
D: NA
J: TRBJ1-1
size: NA

DNA: TGTGCCAGCATGACTAGCGGGGGAGAGACCCAGTACTTC
CDR3: CASMTSGGETQYF
V: TRBV2
D: TRBD2
J: TRBJ2-5
size: many

DNA: TGTGCCAGCAGCTTAGGTCTAGCGGGAGTGGGCAGTGAGACCCAGTACTTC
CDR3: CASSLGLAGVGSETQYF
V: TRBV7-2
D: TRBD2
J: TRBJ2-5
size: many

DNA: TGTGCCAGTGTACAGGGGTTCTCCTACGAGCAGTACTTC
CDR3: CASVQGFSYEQYF
V: TRBV6-1
D: TRBD1
J: TRBJ2-7
size: NA

DNA: TGTGCTAGCAGCTTAGGTGGGACTAGCGAAGAGACCCAGTACTTC
CDR3: CASSLGGTSEETQYF
V: TRBV7-7
D: TRBD2
J: TRBJ2-5
size: many

DNA: TGTGCCACCCGACAGACCTACGACTCTGGGGCCAACGTCCTGACTTTC
CDR3: CATRQTYDSGANVLTF
V: TRBV10-3
D: NA
J: TRBJ2-6
size: many

DNA: TGTGCCAGCGGCCACCACCCCCCAAACACCGGGGAGCTGTTTTTT
CDR3: CASGHHPPNTGELFF
V: TRBV19
D: NA
J: TRBJ2-2
size: NA

DNA: TGTGCCAGCAGCTTGGAAGGAGACAGGGGTGTAAAACTGTTTTTT
CDR3: CASSLEGDRGVKLFF
V: TRBV5-4
D: TRBD1
J: TRBJ1-4
size: few

DNA: TGTGCCAGCAGTTATTTGCGGGCCAACTACGAGCAGTACTTC
CDR3: CASSYLRANYEQYF
V: TRBV6-5
D: NA
J: TRBJ2-7
size: NA

DNA: TGTGCCATCAGTGAGTCGTTTGGGGTCGGCTCCCAAGAGACCCAGTACTTC
CDR3: CAISESFGVGSQETQYF
V: TRBV10-3
D: NA
J: TRBJ2-5
size: NA

DNA: TGTGCCAGCAGCCAAGAGGGTAGGGGCTGGACCTCCTACGAGCAGTACTTC
CDR3: CASSQEGRGWTSYEQYF
V: TRBV3-1
D: NA
J: TRBJ2-7
size: few

DNA: TGTGCCAGCAGCTTAACTGGGGGAGTGATGGAGACCCAGTACTTC
CDR3: CASSLTGGVMETQYF
V: TRBV7-9
D: NA
J: TRBJ2-5
size: few

DNA: TGTGCCAGCAGTCCCTGGAAGGACGGCTCTGGGGCCAACGTCCTGACTTTC
CDR3: CASSPWKDGSGANVLTF
V: TRBV10-3
D: NA
J: TRBJ2-6
size: NA

DNA: TGTGCCAGCAGTTCTCGGACAGGGTCGGCTTCACCCCTCCACTTT
CDR3: CASSSRTGSASPLHF
V: TRBV7-6
D: TRBD1
J: TRBJ1-6
size: NA

DNA: TGTGCCATCAGTGCTGGCGGGAGGGTCACAGATACGCAGTATTTT
CDR3: CAISAGGRVTDTQYF
V: TRBV10-3
D: TRBD2
J: TRBJ2-3
size: NA

DNA: TGTGCCAGTAGTTCGGGACAGGGGGGTGAAGCTTTCTTT
CDR3: CASSSGQGGEAFF
V: TRBV19
D: TRBD1
J: TRBJ1-1
size: NA

DNA: TGTGCCAGCAGTTTAAAGAGGAGGAACACTGAAGCTTTCTTT
CDR3: CASSLKRRNTEAFF
V: TRBV12-3/TRBV12-4
D: NA
J: TRBJ1-1
size: NA

DNA: TGCGCCAGCAGCGGATCATACAGGGATCGAACTGAAGCTTTCTTT
CDR3: CASSGSYRDRTEAFF
V: TRBV5-1
D: NA
J: TRBJ1-1
size: many

DNA: TGCAGGGGATATCGGAGCTATGGCTACACCTTC
CDR3: CRGYRSYGYTF
V: TRBV20-1
D: NA
J: TRBJ1-2
size: NA

DNA: TGTGCCAGCAGCTTGGACATAGGCAGGGGACATCACGAGCAGTACTTC
CDR3: CASSLDIGRGHHEQYF
V: TRBV6-1
D: NA
J: TRBJ2-7
size: NA

DNA: TGTGCCAGCAATGACGGGAGGGCCGAGGAGACCCAGTACTTC
CDR3: CASNDGRAEETQYF
V: TRBV9
D: TRBD2
J: TRBJ2-5
size: many

DNA: TGTGCCACCAGTGATTTGCAAGGTTGGGGGCGGGTCTGGGAAGCTTTCTTT
CDR3: CATSDLQGWGRVWEAFF
V: TRBV24-1
D: NA
J: TRBJ1-1
size: few

DNA: TGTGCCAGCAGCCCCAAGGCAGGGGAGAAAGCTTTCTTT
CDR3: CASSPKAGEKAFF
V: TRBV7-8
D: NA
J: TRBJ1-1
size: many

DNA: TGTGCTAGCAGCTTTGGGGATAGAGATACGCAGTATTTT
CDR3: CASSFGDRDTQYF
V: TRBV7-7
D: NA
J: TRBJ2-3
size: NA

DNA: TGCGCCAGCAACCGGGACAGGGTAACCGGGGAGCTGTTTTTT
CDR3: CASNRDRVTGELFF
V: TRBV4-3
D: TRBD1
J: TRBJ2-2
size: few

DNA: TGTGCCACTAACCGGGACAGGGGGCTCGGCGAGCAGTACTTC
CDR3: CATNRDRGLGEQYF
V: TRBV7-8
D: TRBD1
J: TRBJ2-7
size: once

DNA: TGTGCCAGCAGCGGAAACAGGGACAGTCCATTACTCCACTTT
CDR3: CASSGNRDSPLLHF
V: TRBV7-9
D: TRBD1
J: TRBJ1-6
size: NA

DNA: TGTGCCAGCAGCTCCCAGGGGAACGGAAACACCATATATTTT
CDR3: CASSSQGNGNTIYF
V: TRBV7-9
D: NA
J: TRBJ1-3
size: many

DNA: TGTGCCAGCAGCTTAGTCGTGTACACTGAAGCTTTCTTT
CDR3: CASSLVVYTEAFF
V: TRBV7-9
D: NA
J: TRBJ1-1
size: many

DNA: TGTGCCAGCAGCTTAGATGCCAGGAACTCCTACGAGCAGTACTTC
CDR3: CASSLDARNSYEQYF
V: TRBV7-9
D: NA
J: TRBJ2-7
size: many

DNA: TGCGCCAGCAGCTTAGGAGACAGGGTGGGGTCACCCCTCCACTTT
CDR3: CASSLGDRVGSPLHF
V: TRBV5-1
D: TRBD1
J: TRBJ1-6
size: NA

DNA: TGCGCCAGCAGCACCGACAGGGTTCATGGCTACACCTTC
CDR3: CASSTDRVHGYTF
V: TRBV5-1
D: TRBD1
J: TRBJ1-2
size: many

DNA: TGTGCCAGCCTCCCGGGCAGCCGAAATACTTCCTACGAGCAGTACTTC
CDR3: CASLPGSRNTSYEQYF
V: TRBV12-3/TRBV12-4
D: NA
J: TRBJ2-7
size: once

DNA: TGTGCCAGCACCGATAAAGAGACCCAGTACTTC
CDR3: CASTDKETQYF
V: TRBV28
D: NA
J: TRBJ2-5
size: NA

DNA: TGCGCCAGCAGTGACCAGGGCCATCAGCCCCAGCATTTT
CDR3: CASSDQGHQPQHF
V: TRBV10-2
D: NA
J: TRBJ1-5
size: NA

DNA: TGTGCCAGCAGCCCCTTTTCGGTCTATAATTCACCCCTCCACTTT
CDR3: CASSPFSVYNSPLHF
V: TRBV12-3/TRBV12-4
D: NA
J: TRBJ1-6
size: many

DNA: TGCGCCAGCAGCCAAGAATTGATGGGGGCTATGAACACCGGGGAGCTGTTTTTT
CDR3: CASSQELMGAMNTGELFF
V: TRBV7-2
D: NA
J: TRBJ2-2
size: NA

DNA: TGTGCCAGTAGTAAGATAGTGACACCAAACTATGGCTACACCTTC
CDR3: CASSKIVTPNYGYTF
V: TRBV19
D: NA
J: TRBJ1-2
size: few

DNA: TGCAGTGCTGGAGGACAAGAAGGGGACGAGCAGTACTTC
CDR3: CSAGGQEGDEQYF
V: TRBV20-1
D: NA
J: TRBJ2-7
size: NA

DNA: TGTGCCAGCAGTGTCCGAGACAAAGGGGAGGAGACCCAGTACTTC
CDR3: CASSVRDKGEETQYF
V: TRBV2
D: NA
J: TRBJ2-5
size: many

DNA: TGCGCCAGCAGCTTCACCCAACAGGGCTACGAGCAGTACTTC
CDR3: CASSFTQQGYEQYF
V: TRBV5-1
D: NA
J: TRBJ2-7
size: few

DNA: TGCAGCGTTCGCGGACACGAGGACACCATATATTTT
CDR3: CSVRGHEDTIYF
V: TRBV29-1
D: NA
J: TRBJ1-3
size: NA

DNA: TGTGCCAGCAGCTTAAACCCAAGGGCCCTCTATGGCTACACCTTC
CDR3: CASSLNPRALYGYTF
V: TRBV7-8
D: NA
J: TRBJ1-2
size: few

DNA: TGTGCCAGCAGCCCGCCGCGGAGCGGGAGCTCCTACGAGCAGTACTTC
CDR3: CASSPPRSGSSYEQYF
V: TRBV7-8
D: TRBD2
J: TRBJ2-7
size: few

DNA: TGTGCCACCAGCAGTTTTAATCCGGGAGGCTATGGCTACACCTTC
CDR3: CATSSFNPGGYGYTF
V: TRBV15
D: NA
J: TRBJ1-2
size: NA

DNA: TGTGCCAGCAGACCGGGACAAAAGAAGGGCGGCTACACCTTC
CDR3: CASRPGQKKGGYTF
V: TRBV25-1
D: NA
J: TRBJ1-2
size: many

DNA: TGTGCCAGCAGCCGCGCCGTTACTCAAGATACGCAGTATTTT
CDR3: CASSRAVTQDTQYF
V: TRBV14
D: NA
J: TRBJ2-3
size: NA

DNA: TGTGCCAGTAGTATAGATTCAGGGGTCACTGAAGCTTTCTTT
CDR3: CASSIDSGVTEAFF
V: TRBV19
D: NA
J: TRBJ1-1
size: NA

DNA: TGTGCCAGCAGTTTAGGTGAACCCTCTGGAAACACCATATATTTT
CDR3: CASSLGEPSGNTIYF
V: TRBV2
D: NA
J: TRBJ1-3
size: NA

DNA: TGCGCCAGCAGCGAACAGGGGGCCGGAGAAAAACTGTTTTTT
CDR3: CASSEQGAGEKLFF
V: TRBV5-1
D: TRBD1
J: TRBJ1-4
size: NA

DNA: TGCGCCAGCAGCCAAGATTCGGCCACCTATGGCTACACCTTC
CDR3: CASSQDSATYGYTF
V: TRBV4-1
D: NA
J: TRBJ1-2
size: many